The clone carrying this T cell receptor beta chain was detected only a few times. Each CDR3 protein gets one entry after TCRdb re-called the 5' RACE reads with MiXCR. The sample includes roughly 500,000 distinct CDR3 sequences, less than 20% seen only once; the top ten take approximately 14%. The sample comes from a study of T cells after yellow fever vaccination. Study as a whole: Low-cell-number fractions underwent preparation using SMART-Seq v4 Ultra Low Input.

The V gene lost 4 bases and the J gene lost 9 bases, with 31 bases spanning the gap. This CDR3 is built from 19 residues. Germline V gene sequence: CDR1 SGHAT, CDR2 FQDESV (reference sequence). The sequence was obtained from a man aged 30-40 years who received the YFV17D yellow fever vaccine. The J gene is TRBJ2-1, the V gene TRBV11-1; a weak D match, TRBD2 (9 bases). Specimen: PBMCs, collected 15 days after the yellow fever booster vaccination. Here the CDR3 DNA reads TGTGCCAGCAGCTCCCGGGACAGGAGGGGGGCTAGCGGGACAGGTGAGCAGTTCTTC. Encoded protein: CASSSRDRRGASGTGEQFF. The variable domain in full, with the rest retrieved from reference TRBV11-1 and TRBJ2-1, is EAEVAQSPRYKITEKSQAVAFWCDPISGHATLYWYRQILGQGPELLVQFQDESVVDDSQLPKDRFSAERLKGVDSTLKIQPAELGDSAMYLCASSSRDRRGASGTGEQFFGPGTRLTVL.